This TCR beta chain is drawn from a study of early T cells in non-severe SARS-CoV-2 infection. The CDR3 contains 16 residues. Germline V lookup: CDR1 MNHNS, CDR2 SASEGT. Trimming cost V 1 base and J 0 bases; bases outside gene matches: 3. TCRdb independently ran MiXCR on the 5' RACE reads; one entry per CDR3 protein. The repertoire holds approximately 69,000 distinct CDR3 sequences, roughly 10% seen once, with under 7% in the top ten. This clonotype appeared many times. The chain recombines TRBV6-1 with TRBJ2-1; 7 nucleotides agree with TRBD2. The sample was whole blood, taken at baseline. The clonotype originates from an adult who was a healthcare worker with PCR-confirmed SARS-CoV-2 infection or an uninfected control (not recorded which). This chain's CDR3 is CASSEDGGGSYNEQFF. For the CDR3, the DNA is TGTGCCAGCAGTGAAGATGGCGGGGGCTCCTACAATGAGCAGTTCTTC.